This is a list of T cell receptor beta chains from one sample in a study of cytomegalovirus exposure and HLA in healthy donors. TCRdb keeps only in-frame clones here, not all; method: immunoSEQ multiplex PCR. The data contain over 100,000 clones, approximately 90% of them singletons. The sample taken for sequencing was PBMCs. The receptors derive from a woman between 18 and 29 years old in good health and CMV-seropositive. The CDR3 runs from the conserved cysteine through the conserved F or W. A D gene is named only where the DNA matches it firmly. Clone size, where shown, is once, few, many, or a class for clones that have expanded.

>once|TRBJ2-7|-|TRBV6-6
TGTGCCAGCAGTTACTCTCCGGCGGGGAGCTACGAGCAGTACTTC
CASSYSPAGSYEQYF
>once|TRBJ1-2|-|TRBV12-5
TGTGCTAGTGGTTTGGTACCAGGGGTGAACTATGGCTACACCTTC
CASGLVPGVNYGYTF
>-|TRBJ2-1|TRBD2|TRBV4-3
TGCGCCAGCACTCCGGGACTAGGGTTTTACAATGAGCAGTTCTTC
CASTPGLGFYNEQFF
>-|TRBJ1-5|TRBD1|TRBV7-3
TGTGCCAGCAGCGCCAGGACAGGGGAATTGCGGCCCCAGCATTTT
CASSARTGELRPQHF
>-|TRBJ2-7|TRBD1|TRBV18
TGTGCCAGCTCACCTTCGTCGGGACAGGGGGCCGGCGAGCAGTACTTC
CASSPSSGQGAGEQYF
>-|TRBJ1-2|-|TRBV5-6
TGTGCCAGCAGCTTCTGGTCCCCCAGGGGCTACACCTTC
CASSFWSPRGYTF
>-|TRBJ1-1|-|TRBV5-1
TGCGCCAGCAGCTTATCCGGGACATCGAACACTGAAGCTTTCTTT
CASSLSGTSNTEAFF
>-|TRBJ2-4|TRBD1|TRBV29-1
TGCAGCGTCGGTACAGGGGGAGCCAAAAACATTCAGTACTTC
CSVGTGGAKNIQYF
>-|TRBJ1-5|TRBD1|TRBV6-1
TGTGCCAGCAGCCCAGGGGGCGGAGGTCAGCCCCAGCATTTT
CASSPGGGGQPQHF
>-|TRBJ2-2|-|TRBV5-1
TGCGCCAGCAGCCCGGACGAACAGGGAAGGAACACCGGGGAGCTGTTTTTT
CASSPDEQGRNTGELFF
>-|TRBJ1-2|-|TRBV18
TGTGCCAGCTCACCACTGGCCCCGGGCGACAGCGGCTACACCTTC
CASSPLAPGDSGYTF
>-|TRBJ2-1|TRBD2|TRBV4-2
TGTGCCAGCAGCCAAGATCGCCGGGTGAAGGGACTAGCGGGCCTAAATGAGCAGTTCTTC
CASSQDRRVKGLAGLNEQFF
>-|TRBJ1-1|-|TRBV5-5
TGTGCCAGCAGCTTGGCAGGGTATTCGGCCACGAACACTGAAGCTTTCTTT
CASSLAGYSATNTEAFF
>once|TRBJ1-5|TRBD1|TRBV6-5
TGTGCCAGCAGACCGGACAGGGGTAGCAATCAGCCCCAGCATTTT
CASRPDRGSNQPQHF
>-|TRBJ2-3|-|TRBV18
TGTGCCAGCTCACCGCACCGGAGCTCGGGAACAGATACGCAGTATTTT
CASSPHRSSGTDTQYF
>-|TRBJ1-2|-|TRBV11-3
TGTGCCAGCAGCTTAGCGCCAGAAAGGGGCTATGGCTACACCTTC
CASSLAPERGYGYTF
>few|TRBJ1-2|TRBD1|TRBV2
TGTGCCAGCAGTGGTACAGGGGGCTATGGCTACACCTTC
CASSGTGGYGYTF
>once|TRBJ1-2|TRBD1|TRBV5-1
TGCGCCAGCAGCCCAGGACAGGGGACCGGCTATGGCTACACCTTC
CASSPGQGTGYGYTF
>-|TRBJ2-3|TRBD2|TRBV9
TGTGCCAGCAGCGGACTAGCGGGAGATACGCAGTATTTT
CASSGLAGDTQYF
>-|TRBJ1-1|-|TRBV30
TGTGCCTCGACTAAACAAGCTGAAGCTTTCTTT
CASTKQAEAFF
>-|TRBJ2-1|TRBD2|TRBV5-6
TGTGCCAGCAGCTACCTAAGCGGGAGATCCTACAATGAGCAGTTCTTC
CASSYLSGRSYNEQFF
>-|TRBJ1-1|-|TRBV7-8
TGTGCCAGCAGCTTAATCGGGGGTTCCACTGAAGCTTTCTTT
CASSLIGGSTEAFF
>-|TRBJ1-1|TRBD1|TRBV7-3
TGTGCCAGCAGCTTAAACAGGGGAGACACTGAAGCTTTCTTT
CASSLNRGDTEAFF
>-|TRBJ1-1|-|TRBV27
TGTGCCAGCAGTCCTACGGGGGGGGCATTGAACACTGAAGCTTTCTTT
CASSPTGGALNTEAFF
>-|TRBJ2-5|TRBD1|TRBV11-2
TGTGCCAGCAGCTTAGTGGCAGGGGGAGAGACCCAGTACTTC
CASSLVAGGETQYF
>-|TRBJ1-2|-|TRBV30
TGTGCCTGGATCAGACGGGTATATGGCTACACCTTC
CAWIRRVYGYTF
>-|TRBJ1-3|TRBD1|TRBV7-9
TGTGCCAGCAGCCCGGGACAGGGATATGGAAACACCATATATTTT
CASSPGQGYGNTIYF
>-|TRBJ2-3|-|TRBV6-5
TGTGCCAGCAGATCCCAGGTGACAGATACGCAGTATTTT
CASRSQVTDTQYF
>-|TRBJ1-4|-|TRBV27
TGTGCCAGCAGTCCCCCCCGGGTTTCTAGTAATGAAAAACTGTTTTTT
CASSPPRVSSNEKLFF
>-|TRBJ1-1|TRBD1|TRBV9
TGTGCCAGCAGCGTAGGAGCTGACAGGGGGTTTTGGAACACTGAAGCTTTCTTT
CASSVGADRGFWNTEAFF
>-|TRBJ1-3|TRBD1|TRBV5-4
TGTGCCAGCAGCTTCCGGGACAGGGGGAGGGGAAACACCATATATTTT
CASSFRDRGRGNTIYF
>-|TRBJ1-1|TRBD1|TRBV5-4
TGTGCCAGCCATAACAGGGGAATGAACACTGAAGCTTTCTTT
CASHNRGMNTEAFF
>-|TRBJ1-2|-|TRBV5-1
TGCGCCAGCAGCTCCGGGGGTTCTATGTATGGCTACACCTTC
CASSSGGSMYGYTF
>few|TRBJ1-2|-|TRBV7-6
TGTGCCAGCAGCTTAGAGTCTGGGAGTGGCTACACCTTC
CASSLESGSGYTF
>-|TRBJ1-1|-|TRBV13
TGTGCCAGCAACAACCAGGGGTATAACACTGAAGCTTTCTTT
CASNNQGYNTEAFF
>-|TRBJ2-7|TRBD2|TRBV28
TGTGCCAGCAGGGCCTTAGCGGGGGGGCTCCGGTACGAGCAGTACTTC
CASRALAGGLRYEQYF
>-|TRBJ2-7|TRBD1|TRBV27
TGTGCCAGCAGTCTCCCGGGACAGGGCTATGAGCAGTACTTC
CASSLPGQGYEQYF
>once|TRBJ2-7|TRBD1|TRBV6-5
TGTGCCAGCAGTTACTCGACAGGGGGGATTTACGAGCAGTACTTC
CASSYSTGGIYEQYF
>-|TRBJ2-1|TRBD2|TRBV5-1
TGCGCCAGCAGCGCCGGGACTAGCGGTAATGAGCAGTTCTTC
CASSAGTSGNEQFF
>-|TRBJ1-5|-|TRBV29-1
TGCAGCGTCGGGGAGGGACCTTATCAGCCCCAGCATTTT
CSVGEGPYQPQHF
>once|TRBJ2-7|-|TRBV5-1
TGCGCCAGCAGCTTGGCCGTGCCCGGCTACGAGCAGTACTTC
CASSLAVPGYEQYF
>-|TRBJ2-7|TRBD2|TRBV6-1
TGTGCCAGCAGTGAAGCGGCTAGCGGGAGGCCCAGTCAGTACTTC
CASSEAASGRPSQYF
>-|TRBJ1-2|-|TRBV30
TGTGCCTGGAGTGTAATGGCCCTTGATGGCTACACCTTC
CAWSVMALDGYTF
>-|TRBJ2-1|-|TRBV4-1
TGCGCCAGCAGCCAAGATCAAAATGAGCAGTTCTTC
CASSQDQNEQFF
>-|TRBJ2-1|-|TRBV6-5
TGTGCCAGCAGTTACGGGGGCACCAGCTCCTACAATGAGCAGTTCTTC
CASSYGGTSSYNEQFF
>-|TRBJ1-2|-|TRBV6-4
TGTGCCAGCAGTTTGAATTCGGACATCGCTAACTATGGCTACACCTTC
CASSLNSDIANYGYTF
>-|TRBJ2-7|-|TRBV5-5
TGTGCCAGCAGTCCCGGTGGCGGGAAAGTCTACGAGCAGTACTTC
CASSPGGGKVYEQYF
>-|TRBJ1-5|-|TRBV2
TGTGCCAGCAGTGGCGGAGGGACTAGCAATCAGCCCCAGCATTTT
CASSGGGTSNQPQHF
>-|TRBJ2-2|TRBD2|TRBV11-2
TGTGCCAGCAGCTCGTTTCTAGCGGGAGGGACCGGGGAGCTGTTTTTT
CASSSFLAGGTGELFF
>-|TRBJ1-1|TRBD1|TRBV5-1
TGCGCCAGCAGCGGAGGACAGGGGCGCGCTGAAGCTTTCTTT
CASSGGQGRAEAFF
>-|TRBJ1-2|TRBD1|TRBV5-4
TGTGCCAGCAGTTACTCCGGGACAGGGGGCTCATTTGGCTACACCTTC
CASSYSGTGGSFGYTF
>-|TRBJ2-1|TRBD2|TRBV6-5
TGTGCCAGCAGCCTAACTAGCGGGGGGGTCAATGAGCAGTTCTTC
CASSLTSGGVNEQFF
>-|TRBJ2-1|TRBD1|TRBV5-6
TGTGCCAGCAGCGACGACAGGGGGTCTTACAATGAGCAGTTCTTC
CASSDDRGSYNEQFF